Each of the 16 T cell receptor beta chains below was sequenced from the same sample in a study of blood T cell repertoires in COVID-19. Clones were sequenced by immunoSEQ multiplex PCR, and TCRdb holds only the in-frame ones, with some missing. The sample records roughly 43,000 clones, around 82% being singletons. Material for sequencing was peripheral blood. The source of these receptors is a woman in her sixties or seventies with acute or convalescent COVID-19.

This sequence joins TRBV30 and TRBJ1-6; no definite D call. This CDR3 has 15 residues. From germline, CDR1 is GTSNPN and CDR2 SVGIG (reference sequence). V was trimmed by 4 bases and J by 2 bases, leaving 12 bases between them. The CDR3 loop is CAWTERVAYNSPLHF. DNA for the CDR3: TGTGCCTGGACGGAGCGGGTGGCCTATAATTCACCCCTCCACTTT.

CDR3 region: CATIPDRGQETQYF. CDR3 sequence (DNA): TGTGCCACCATCCCGGACAGGGGTCAAGAGACCCAGTACTTC. This chain connects TRBV7-2 to TRBJ2-5; 9 bases are a match to TRBD1. The CDR3 loop spans 14 amino acids. Germline CDR1 is SGHTA and CDR2 is FQGNSA. J lost 2 bases, V lost 10 bases, and 8 bases had no gene match.

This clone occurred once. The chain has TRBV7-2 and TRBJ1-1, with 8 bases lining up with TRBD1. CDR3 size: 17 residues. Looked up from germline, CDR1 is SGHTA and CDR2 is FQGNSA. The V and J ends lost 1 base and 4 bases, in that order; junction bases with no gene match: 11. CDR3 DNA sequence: TGTGCCAGCAGCTTAGGGGCTCCAGGGGGCGGGAGCACTGAAGCTTTCTTT. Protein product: CASSLGAPGGGSTEAFF.

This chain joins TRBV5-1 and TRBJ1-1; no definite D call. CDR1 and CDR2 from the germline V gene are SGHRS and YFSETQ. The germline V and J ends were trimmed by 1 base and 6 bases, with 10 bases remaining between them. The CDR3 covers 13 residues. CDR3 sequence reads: CASSLPQGAEAFF. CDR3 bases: TGCGCCAGCAGCTTGCCGCAAGGAGCTGAAGCTTTCTTT.

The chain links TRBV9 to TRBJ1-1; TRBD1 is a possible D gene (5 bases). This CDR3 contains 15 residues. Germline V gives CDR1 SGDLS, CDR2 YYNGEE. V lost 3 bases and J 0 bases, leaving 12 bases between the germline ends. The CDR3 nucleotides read TGTGCCAGCAGCGCTACGGGACTCCTGAACACTGAAGCTTTCTTT. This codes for CASSATGLLNTEAFF.

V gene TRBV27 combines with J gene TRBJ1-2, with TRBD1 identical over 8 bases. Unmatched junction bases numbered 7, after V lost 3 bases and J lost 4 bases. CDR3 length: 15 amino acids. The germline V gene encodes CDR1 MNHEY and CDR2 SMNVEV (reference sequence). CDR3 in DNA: TGTGCCAGCAGTTTCCTCGGACAGGGAGGCTATGGCTACACCTTC. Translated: CASSFLGQGGYGYTF.

Written as DNA, the CDR3 is TGTGCCTGGAGTGTAGGGACTAGTGCGAACTACGAGCAGTACTTC. The encoded protein is CAWSVGTSANYEQYF. This chain links TRBV30 with TRBJ2-7; 8 bases line up with TRBD2. Germline CDR1 reads GTSNPN; CDR2 reads SVGIG (reference sequence). V was clipped by 0 bases and J by 3 bases; unmatched bases: 7. The CDR3 consists of 15 residues.

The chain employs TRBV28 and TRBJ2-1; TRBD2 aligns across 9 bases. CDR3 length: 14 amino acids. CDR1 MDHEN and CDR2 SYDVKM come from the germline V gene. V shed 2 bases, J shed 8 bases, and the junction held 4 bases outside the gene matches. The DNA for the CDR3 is TGTGCCAGCAGTTTAGCGGGAGGGAGGGATGAGCAGTTCTTC. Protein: CASSLAGGRDEQFF.

The CDR3 sequence is CASSSGVGGFYEQYF. The CDR3, as DNA: TGTGCCAGCAGCTCGGGGGTGGGAGGGTTCTACGAGCAGTACTTC. V is TRBV11-2 and J is TRBJ2-7; the match to TRBD2 covers 7 bases. Looked up from germline, CDR1 is SGHAT and CDR2 is FQNNGV. After removal of 4 bases from V and 3 bases from J, the junction contained 9 bases not matched to a gene. This CDR3 has 15 amino acids.

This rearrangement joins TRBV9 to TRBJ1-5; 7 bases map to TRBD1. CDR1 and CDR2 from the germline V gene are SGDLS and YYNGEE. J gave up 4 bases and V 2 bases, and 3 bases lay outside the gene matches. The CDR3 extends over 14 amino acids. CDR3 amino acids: CASSVGQTNQPQHF. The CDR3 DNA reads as TGTGCCAGCAGCGTGGGACAGACTAATCAGCCCCAGCATTTT.

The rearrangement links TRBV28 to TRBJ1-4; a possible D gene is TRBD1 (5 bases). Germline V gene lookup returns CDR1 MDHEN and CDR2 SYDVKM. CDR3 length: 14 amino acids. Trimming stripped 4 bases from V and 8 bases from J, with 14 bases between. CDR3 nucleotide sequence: TGTGCCAGCAGTTGGGAGAGGGAGGGGGAAAAACTGTTTTTT. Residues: CASSWEREGEKLFF.

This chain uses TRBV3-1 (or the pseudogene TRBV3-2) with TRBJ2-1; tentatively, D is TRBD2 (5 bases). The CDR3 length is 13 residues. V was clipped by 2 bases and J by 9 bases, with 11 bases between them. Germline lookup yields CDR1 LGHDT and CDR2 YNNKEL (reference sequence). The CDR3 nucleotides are TGTGCCAGCAGCCAACGAACTGAGGGTGAGCAGTTCTTC. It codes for CASSQRTEGEQFF.

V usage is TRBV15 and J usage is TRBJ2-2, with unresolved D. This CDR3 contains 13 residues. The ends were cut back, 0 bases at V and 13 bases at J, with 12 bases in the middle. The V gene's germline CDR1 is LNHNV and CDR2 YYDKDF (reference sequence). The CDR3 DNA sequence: TGTGCCACCAGCAGAGATCGCCTCCCGGGGCTGTTTTTT. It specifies CATSRDRLPGLFF.

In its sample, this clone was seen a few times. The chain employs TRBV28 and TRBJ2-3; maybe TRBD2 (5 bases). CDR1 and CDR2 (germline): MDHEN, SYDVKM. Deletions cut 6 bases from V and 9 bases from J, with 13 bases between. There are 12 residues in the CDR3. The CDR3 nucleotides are TGTGCCAGCAGGAGGGTCCCGGGAACGCAGTATTTT. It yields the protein CASRRVPGTQYF.

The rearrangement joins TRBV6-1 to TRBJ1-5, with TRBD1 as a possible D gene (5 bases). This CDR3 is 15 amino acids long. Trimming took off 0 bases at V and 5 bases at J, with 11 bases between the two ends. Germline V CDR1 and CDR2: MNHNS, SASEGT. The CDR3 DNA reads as TGTGCCAGCAGTGAAGCGCCAAGGGGTTATCAGCCCCAGCATTTT. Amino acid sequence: CASSEAPRGYQPQHF.

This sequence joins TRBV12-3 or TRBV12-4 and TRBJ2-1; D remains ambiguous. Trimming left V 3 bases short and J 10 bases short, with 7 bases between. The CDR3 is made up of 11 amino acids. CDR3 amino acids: CASSFLGEQFF. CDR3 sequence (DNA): TGTGCCAGCAGTTTTCTCGGGGAGCAGTTCTTC.